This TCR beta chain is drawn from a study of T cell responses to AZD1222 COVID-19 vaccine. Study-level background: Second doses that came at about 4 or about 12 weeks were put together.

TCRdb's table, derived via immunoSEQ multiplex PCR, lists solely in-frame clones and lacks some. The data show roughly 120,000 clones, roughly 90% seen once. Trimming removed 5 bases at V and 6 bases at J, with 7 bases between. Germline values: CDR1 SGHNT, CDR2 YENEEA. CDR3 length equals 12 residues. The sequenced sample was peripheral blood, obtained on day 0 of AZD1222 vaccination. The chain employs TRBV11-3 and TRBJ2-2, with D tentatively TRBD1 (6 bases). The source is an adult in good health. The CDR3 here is CASSQGSGELFF. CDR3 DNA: TGTGCCAGCAGCCAGGGGTCCGGGGAGCTGTTTTTT. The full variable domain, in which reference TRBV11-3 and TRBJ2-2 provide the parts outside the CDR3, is EAGVVQSPRYKIIEKKQPVAFWCNPISGHNTLYWYLQNLGQGPELLIRYENEEAVDDSQLPKDRFSAERLKGVDSTLKIQPAELGDSAVYLCASSQGSGELFFGEGSRLTVL.